Below, 9 T cell receptor beta chains from the same sample are listed, as sequenced in a study of shared clonotypes between healthy human individuals. The method was immunoSEQ multiplex PCR; TCRdb's version includes in-frame clones alone and lacks a portion of them. The sample yields a few million clones, 85% to 95% seen once. What was sequenced was naive CD4+ T cells from PBMCs. Subset specified: CD45RA+ positively selected. The receptors here all came from a man in his late teens or twenties in good health. Some clones in this sample may be carry-over from other donors' samples.

The chain combines TRBV29-1 with TRBJ2-4; D gene ambiguous. The CDR3 runs to 14 residues. Germline loops: CDR1 SQVTM, CDR2 ANQGSEA. Between the trimmed V and J ends, which lost 4 bases and 0 bases, there was a span of 10 bases. The CDR3 nucleotides read TGCAGCGTTGCTCACCTTCTAGCCAAAAACATTCAGTACTTC. Its translation: CSVAHLLAKNIQYF.

This sequence joins TRBV5-4 and TRBJ2-7; D is perhaps TRBD1 (5 bases). Trimming removed 1 base from V and 2 bases from J, with 7 bases in between. The CDR3 is 13 residues long. Germline CDR1 is SGHNT and CDR2 is YYREEE (reference sequence). The CDR3: CASSLTGTYEQYF. The DNA for the CDR3 is TGTGCCAGCAGCTTGACAGGAACCTACGAGCAGTACTTC.

This rearrangement joins TRBV7-9 to TRBJ2-7; TRBD1 aligns across 9 bases. The CDR3 length is 16 residues. J lost 3 bases, V lost 1 base, and 7 bases had no gene match. Germline V lookup: CDR1 SEHNR, CDR2 FQNEAQ (reference sequence). CDR3 sequence: CASSLVVGTGRYEQYF. The CDR3 coding sequence is TGTGCCAGCAGCTTAGTTGTAGGGACAGGGCGCTACGAGCAGTACTTC.

This sequence joins TRBV28 and TRBJ1-2; D is uncertain. The CDR3 contains 11 residues. The germline CDR1 and CDR2 sequences are MDHEN and SYDVKM. V was shortened by 2 bases and J by 7 bases, with 5 bases between the two germline ends. The CDR3 DNA reads TGTGCCAGCAGTTTAGGCGCTGGCTACACCTTC. Protein product: CASSLGAGYTF.

The chain is built from TRBV11-3 and TRBJ2-1; TRBD2 aligns across 16 bases. V trimming: 1 base; J trimming: 1 base; junction bases outside the gene matches: 4. The CDR3 is 19 amino acids. The germline V gene encodes CDR1 SGHNT and CDR2 YENEEA. The CDR3 DNA reads TGTGCCAGCAGCTTAGGGGAGGGACTAGCGGGAGGGTCCTACAATGAGCAGTTCTTC. Its protein is CASSLGEGLAGGSYNEQFF.

The chain has TRBV5-6 and TRBJ2-1; TRBD2 might be the D (5 bases). The CDR3 totals 14 residues. Trimming took 3 bases from V and 3 from J, leaving 10 bases between them. The germline V gene encodes CDR1 SGHDT and CDR2 YYEEEE. The CDR3 is CASSSLANYNEQFF. The CDR3 DNA sequence: TGTGCCAGCAGCTCATTAGCGAACTACAATGAGCAGTTCTTC.

Turning to this clone: This sample includes further DNA sequences coding for the same CDR3. This rearrangement joins TRBV4-1 to TRBJ2-7; 13 nucleotides line up with TRBD2. With 4 bases clipped from V and 2 bases from J, the junction kept 2 bases outside the gene matches. The germline V gene has CDR1 MGHRA and CDR2 YSYEKL. The CDR3 sequence is 15 residues long. The DNA of the CDR3 is TGCGCCAGCAGCCGGGGGACTAGCGGGACCTACGAGCAGTACTTC. It translates to CASSRGTSGTYEQYF.

The gene calls are TRBV11-2 and TRBJ2-7; tentative D call: TRBD1 (5 bases). This CDR3 has 16 amino acids. Germline-derived CDR1 and CDR2 are SGHAT and FQNNGV. Trimming left V 8 bases short and J 0 bases short, with 20 bases between. The CDR3 bases are TGTGCCAGCGGATCGGACGACAGTTACCACTCCTACGAGCAGTACTTC. As protein: CASGSDDSYHSYEQYF.

The V gene is TRBV28, the J gene TRBJ1-1; no clear D. Germline V gene lookup returns CDR1 MDHEN and CDR2 SYDVKM. CDR3 length: 14 amino acids. The germline V and J ends were trimmed by 7 bases and 3 bases, with 15 bases remaining between them. The CDR3 reads CASILSRGDTEAFF. The CDR3 DNA is TGTGCCAGCATCTTGTCCCGTGGGGACACTGAAGCTTTCTTT.